The 4 T cell receptor beta chains below come from one sample, sequenced in a study of identical twins (dated by TCRdb to 2016 to 2017). The receptor library was made with 5' RACE. Sequencing was performed on an Illumina HiSeq 2000. TCRdb ran its own pipeline on the public reads, namely fastp trimming at Q25 and MiXCR clone calling, and kept in-frame beta chains. Each record represents a unique CDR3 protein, reported with the most common genes and DNA among its rows. In this sample the table shows around 230,000 distinct CDR3 sequences, over 5.5% of which occur a single time. The top ten constitute 13% to 15% of the sample. Another study also made use of these data, one on T cells expressing NK-cell markers.

Input material: CD8+ T cells sorted from blood. These receptors originate from a woman younger than 35 in good health.

V gene TRBV5-1 combines with J gene TRBJ2-3, with D maybe TRBD1 (5 bases). The CDR3 is made up of 20 amino acids. The V gene's germline CDR1 is SGHRS and CDR2 YFSETQ. Trimming stripped 4 bases from V and 0 bases from J, with 27 bases between. Here the CDR3 reads CASSHFQPKSDRPSTDTQYF. CDR3 nucleotide sequence: TGCGCCAGCAGCCATTTCCAACCAAAGAGTGACAGACCTAGCACAGATACGCAGTATTTT.

This clonotype was seen many times. This chain joins TRBV29-1 and TRBJ1-2; 7 nucleotides align to TRBD1. The trim removed 3 bases at V and 4 bases at J, leaving 2 bases unmatched. Germline lookup yields CDR1 SQVTM and CDR2 ANQGSEA. This CDR3 contains 12 residues. This chain's CDR3 is CSVDYRGYGYTF. CDR3 bases: TGCAGCGTTGATTACAGGGGCTATGGCTACACCTTC.

The V and J genes are TRBV7-9 and TRBJ2-1; no definite D call. This CDR3 region has 13 residues. Trimming removed 4 bases from V and 6 bases from J, with 10 bases in between. Germline-derived CDR1 and CDR2 are SEHNR and FQNEAQ (reference sequence). The CDR3 coding sequence is TGTGCCAGCAGCTCGGACCCCTTCAATGAGCAGTTCTTC. Amino acid sequence: CASSSDPFNEQFF.

This clonotype was counted many times. The chain combines TRBV5-8 with TRBJ1-1; the D gene is possibly TRBD1 (5 bases). This CDR3 is 14 amino acids long. Deletions cut 1 base from V and 5 bases from J, with 12 bases between. CDR1 is SGHTS and CDR2 is YDEGEE in the germline V gene. As DNA, the CDR3 is TGTGCCAGCAGCTTGAAGACCCGGGGGACTGAAGCTTTCTTT. Translation gives CASSLKTRGTEAFF.